This T cell receptor (beta chain) was observed in a study of monozygotic twins with inflammatory bowel disease. TCRdb re-called the 5' RACE reads, yielding one record per CDR3 amino acid sequence without DNA. The table for this sample gives 85,000 to 110,000 distinct CDR3 sequences. The material sequenced was blood. The clonotype originates from a human donor with ulcerative colitis or Crohn's disease, or a healthy co-twin of an affected twin (not recorded which).

The CDR3 sequence: CASSPARRRGAYEQYF. This sequence joins TRBV12-3 or TRBV12-4 and TRBJ2-7; TCRdb's assignment of TRBD1 cannot be checked, as there is no DNA. The CDR3 contains 16 residues.